This T cell receptor beta chain was captured by sequencing in a study of CD8 T cells in ankylosing spondylitis. There are many counts of this clonotype. Its specificity is unknown. V lost 6 bases, J lost 10 bases, and 18 bases lay in between. This CDR3 comprises 12 residues. CDR1 SQVTM and CDR2 ANQGSEA come from the germline V gene. Each TCR beta library was made by quantitative 5'-RACE that incorporated molecular barcodes. TCRdb recomputed calls from the 5' RACE reads with MiXCR, one row per CDR3 protein. The repertoire holds 130,000 or so distinct CDR3 sequences, with roughly 17% as singletons. Overall study results and limits: About 8 highly homologous variants made up a TCR beta motif, and this motif appeared characteristic of ankylosing spondylitis blood. Previous work reported some of these motif variants in the synovial fluid and blood of reactive arthritis. Peripheral blood samples showed relatively rare disease-linked clones, and these clones were CD8+.

The sample taken for sequencing was blood, either unsorted or a sorted T cell fraction (not recorded which). This sequence was found in a male donor with ankylosing spondylitis. This chain connects TRBV29-1 to TRBJ1-1; no reliable D call. CDR3 in amino acids: CSVLTFTQGAFF. The DNA of the CDR3 is TGCAGCGTGTTAACCTTTACCCAAGGAGCTTTCTTT.